The clone carrying this T cell receptor (beta chain) turned up a few times. TCRdb passed the 5' RACE reads through MiXCR, listing each CDR3 protein once. Seen here are approximately 570,000 distinct CDR3 sequences, roughly 18% observed once, and the top ten hold about 11%. This specimen belongs to a study of T-cell memory formation after mild COVID-19. CDR1 and CDR2 from the germline V gene are LNHDA and SQIVND (reference sequence). V was trimmed by 4 bases and J by 2 bases, leaving 12 bases between them. The CDR3 sequence is 14 residues long. This TCR derives from an adult woman who had mild COVID-19 (a few samples of this study predate the infection). Cell type and time point are not known. This sequence joins TRBV19 and TRBJ2-7, with D maybe TRBD2 (5 bases). Input material: PBMCs or a T cell subset sorted from them (not recorded which). This chain's CDR3 is CASSTGYMTYEQYF. In DNA form, the CDR3 reads TGTGCCAGTAGTACGGGATATATGACCTACGAGCAGTACTTC.